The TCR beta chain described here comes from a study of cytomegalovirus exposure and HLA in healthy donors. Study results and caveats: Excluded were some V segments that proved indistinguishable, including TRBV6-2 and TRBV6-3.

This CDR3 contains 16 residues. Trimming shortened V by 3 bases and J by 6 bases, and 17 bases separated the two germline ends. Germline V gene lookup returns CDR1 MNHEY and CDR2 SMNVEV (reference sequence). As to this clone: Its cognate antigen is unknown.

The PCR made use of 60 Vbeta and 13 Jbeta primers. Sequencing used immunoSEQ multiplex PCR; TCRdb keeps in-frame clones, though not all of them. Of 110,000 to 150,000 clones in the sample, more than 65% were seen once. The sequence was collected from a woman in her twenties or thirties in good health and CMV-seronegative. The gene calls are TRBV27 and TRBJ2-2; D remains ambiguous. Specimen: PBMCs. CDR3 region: CASSFDAVSPAGELFF. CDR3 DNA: TGTGCCAGCAGTTTCGACGCGGTCTCGCCGGCCGGGGAGCTGTTTTTT.